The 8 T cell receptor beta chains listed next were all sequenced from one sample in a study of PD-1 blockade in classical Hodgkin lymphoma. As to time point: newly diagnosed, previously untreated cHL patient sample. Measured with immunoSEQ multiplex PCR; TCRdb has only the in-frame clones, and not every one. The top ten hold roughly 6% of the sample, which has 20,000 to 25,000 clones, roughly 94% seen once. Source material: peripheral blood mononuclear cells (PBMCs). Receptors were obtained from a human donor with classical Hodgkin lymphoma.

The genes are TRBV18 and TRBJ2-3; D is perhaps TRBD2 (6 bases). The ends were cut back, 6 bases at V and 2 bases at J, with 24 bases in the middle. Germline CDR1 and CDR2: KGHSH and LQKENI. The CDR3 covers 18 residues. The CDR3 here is CASSRGGTSGRLTDTQYF. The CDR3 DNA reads TGTGCCAGCTCCCGGGGTGGCACAAGCGGGCGCCTCACAGATACGCAGTATTTT.

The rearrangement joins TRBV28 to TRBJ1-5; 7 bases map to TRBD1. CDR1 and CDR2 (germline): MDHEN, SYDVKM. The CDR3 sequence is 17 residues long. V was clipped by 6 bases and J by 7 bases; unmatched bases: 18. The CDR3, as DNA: TGTGCCAGCAGCACCGACAGGGCGGGTCTGTACGACCAGCCCCAGCATTTT. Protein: CASSTDRAGLYDQPQHF.

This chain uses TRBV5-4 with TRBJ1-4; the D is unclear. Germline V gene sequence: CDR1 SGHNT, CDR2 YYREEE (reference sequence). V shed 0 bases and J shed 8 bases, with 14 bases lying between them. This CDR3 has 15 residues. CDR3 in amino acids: CASSLGGRPPEKLFF. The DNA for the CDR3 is TGTGCCAGCAGCTTGGGAGGACGGCCCCCAGAAAAACTGTTTTTT. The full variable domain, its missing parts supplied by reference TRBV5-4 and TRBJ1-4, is ETGVTQSPTHLIKTRGQQVTLRCSSQSGHNTVSWYQQALGQGPQFIFQYYREEENGRGNFPPRFSGLQFPNYSSELNVNALELDDSALYLCASSLGGRPPEKLFFGSGTQLSVL.

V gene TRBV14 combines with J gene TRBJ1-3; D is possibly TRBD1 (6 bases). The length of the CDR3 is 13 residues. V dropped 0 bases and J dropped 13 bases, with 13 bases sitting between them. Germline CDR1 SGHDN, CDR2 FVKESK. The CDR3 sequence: CASSQETGRLIYF. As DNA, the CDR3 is TGTGCCAGCAGCCAAGAGACAGGTCGGCTGATATATTTT.

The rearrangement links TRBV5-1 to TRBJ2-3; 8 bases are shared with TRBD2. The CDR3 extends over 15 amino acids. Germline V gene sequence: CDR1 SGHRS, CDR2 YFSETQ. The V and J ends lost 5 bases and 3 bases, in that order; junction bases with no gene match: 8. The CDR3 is CASSFRGGLTDTQYF. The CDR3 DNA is TGCGCCAGCAGTTTCCGGGGGGGCCTGACAGATACGCAGTATTTT.

CDR3 DNA sequence: TGTGCCACCCAGAAAGGTATCGGGGAAAAACTGTTTTTT. Amino acid sequence: CATQKGIGEKLFF. The chain joins TRBV6-5 to TRBJ1-4; the D is unclear. The CDR3 contains 13 residues. The germline V gene encodes CDR1 MNHEY and CDR2 SVGAGI. The ends were cut back, 10 bases at V and 8 bases at J, with 17 bases in the middle.

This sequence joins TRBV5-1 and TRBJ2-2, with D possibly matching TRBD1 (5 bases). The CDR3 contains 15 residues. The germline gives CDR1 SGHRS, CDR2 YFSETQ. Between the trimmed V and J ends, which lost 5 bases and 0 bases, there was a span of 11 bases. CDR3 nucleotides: TGCGCCAGCAGGTTTGTCAGGGCGAACACCGGGGAGCTGTTTTTT. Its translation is CASRFVRANTGELFF.

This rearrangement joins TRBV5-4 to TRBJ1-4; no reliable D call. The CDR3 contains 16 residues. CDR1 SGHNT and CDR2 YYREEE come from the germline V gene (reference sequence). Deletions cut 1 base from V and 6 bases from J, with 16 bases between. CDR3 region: CASSLSTGGPDEKLFF. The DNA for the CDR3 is TGTGCCAGCAGCTTGAGTACGGGAGGACCTGATGAAAAACTGTTTTTT.